This entry describes one TCR beta chain. Its antigen remains unidentified. With 60 Vbeta and 13 Jbeta primers, the PCR was carried out. Only in-frame clones appear in the TCRdb table, and some are missing; sequencing was by immunoSEQ multiplex PCR. This sample's clone table lists about 210,000 clones. This record belongs to a study of cytomegalovirus exposure and HLA in healthy donors. Study outcomes and limitations: Several of the most significant clusters were apparently associated with common viral pathogens in a later analysis. High sensitivity and specificity were reportedly achieved when the classifier diagnosed cytomegalovirus status.

The CDR3 has 14 amino acids. The junction had 9 bases not matched to a gene; V was cut back by 6 bases and J by 8 bases. Germline loops: CDR1 MNHGY, CDR2 SAAAGT. Everyone who donated was a healthy bone marrow donor. The rearrangement uses TRBV6-8 and TRBJ2-1; 8 positions agree with TRBD2. What was sequenced was PBMCs. This TCR derives from a woman aged 25 to 39 in good health and CMV-seropositive. This CDR3 is CASRRTGTRYEQFF. The CDR3 DNA reads TGTGCCAGCAGGCGAACCGGGACTAGATATGAGCAGTTCTTC.